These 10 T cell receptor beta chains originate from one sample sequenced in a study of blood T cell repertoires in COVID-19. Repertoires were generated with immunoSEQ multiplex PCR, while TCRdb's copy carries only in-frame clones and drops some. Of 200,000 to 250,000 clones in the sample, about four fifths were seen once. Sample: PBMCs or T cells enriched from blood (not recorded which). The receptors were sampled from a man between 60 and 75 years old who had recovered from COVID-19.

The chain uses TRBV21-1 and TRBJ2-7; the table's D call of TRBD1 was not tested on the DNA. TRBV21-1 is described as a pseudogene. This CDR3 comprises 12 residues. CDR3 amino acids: CASNGQAYEQYF. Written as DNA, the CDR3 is TGTGCCAGCAACGGACAGGCCTACGAGCAGTACTTC.

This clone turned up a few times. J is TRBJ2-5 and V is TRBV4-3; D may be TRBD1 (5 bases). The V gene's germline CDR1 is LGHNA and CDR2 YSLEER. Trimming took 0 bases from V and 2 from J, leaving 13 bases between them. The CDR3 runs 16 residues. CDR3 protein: CASSQEIGRAQETQYF. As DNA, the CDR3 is TGCGCCAGCAGCCAAGAGATAGGCAGGGCACAAGAGACCCAGTACTTC.

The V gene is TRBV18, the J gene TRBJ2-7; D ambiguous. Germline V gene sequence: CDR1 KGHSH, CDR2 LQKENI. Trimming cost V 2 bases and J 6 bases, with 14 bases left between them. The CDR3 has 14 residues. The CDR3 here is CASSPYPGLGEQYF. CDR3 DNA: TGTGCCAGCTCACCATATCCAGGCCTGGGCGAGCAGTACTTC.

The CDR3 coding sequence is TGTGCCAGCAGTTTTTTAGCCACCTACGAGCAGTACTTC. It specifies CASSFLATYEQYF. The chain combines TRBV27 with TRBJ2-7; no reliable D call. Deletions cut 3 bases from V and 2 bases from J, with 8 bases between. Looked up from germline, CDR1 is MNHEY and CDR2 is SMNVEV (reference sequence). The CDR3 runs 13 residues.

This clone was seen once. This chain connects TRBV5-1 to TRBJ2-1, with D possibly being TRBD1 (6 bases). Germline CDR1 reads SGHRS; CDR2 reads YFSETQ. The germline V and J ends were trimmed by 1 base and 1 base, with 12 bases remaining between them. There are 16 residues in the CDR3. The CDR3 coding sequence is TGCGCCAGCAGCTTGTGGGGGCAAGAATCCTACAATGAGCAGTTCTTC. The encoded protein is CASSLWGQESYNEQFF.

The CDR3 region is CASSPGLAGGTDTQYF. For the CDR3, the DNA is TGTGCCAGCAGTCCCGGACTAGCGGGGGGAACAGATACGCAGTATTTT. The rearrangement links TRBV6-6 to TRBJ2-3; 14 bases are shared with TRBD2. This CDR3 region has 16 residues. Germline V gene sequence: CDR1 MNHNY, CDR2 SVGAGI (reference sequence). Trimming removed 5 bases from V and 3 bases from J; junction bases left unmatched: 4.

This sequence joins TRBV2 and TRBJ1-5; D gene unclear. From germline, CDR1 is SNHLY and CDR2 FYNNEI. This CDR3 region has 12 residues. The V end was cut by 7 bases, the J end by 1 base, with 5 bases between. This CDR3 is CASMGSNQPQHF. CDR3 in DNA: TGTGCCAGCATGGGCAGCAATCAGCCCCAGCATTTT.

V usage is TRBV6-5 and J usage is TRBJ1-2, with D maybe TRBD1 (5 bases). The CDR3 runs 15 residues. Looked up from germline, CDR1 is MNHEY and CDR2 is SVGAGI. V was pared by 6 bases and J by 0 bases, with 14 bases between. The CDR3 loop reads CASSALRGSNYGYTF. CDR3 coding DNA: TGTGCCAGCAGCGCCTTGCGGGGGTCTAACTATGGCTACACCTTC.

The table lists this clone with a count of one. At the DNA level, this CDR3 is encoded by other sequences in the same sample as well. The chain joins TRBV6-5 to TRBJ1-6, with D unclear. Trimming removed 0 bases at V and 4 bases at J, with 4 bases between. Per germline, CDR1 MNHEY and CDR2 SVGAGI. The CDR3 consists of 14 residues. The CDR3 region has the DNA TGTGCCAGCAGTTACTCCGGGTATAATTCACCCCTCCACTTT. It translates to CASSYSGYNSPLHF.

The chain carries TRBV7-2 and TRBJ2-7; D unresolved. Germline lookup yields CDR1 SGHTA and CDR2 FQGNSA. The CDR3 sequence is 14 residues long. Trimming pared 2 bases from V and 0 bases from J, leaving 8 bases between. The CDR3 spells CASSLSRNSYEQYF. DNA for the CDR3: TGTGCCAGCAGCTTATCCAGGAACTCCTACGAGCAGTACTTC.